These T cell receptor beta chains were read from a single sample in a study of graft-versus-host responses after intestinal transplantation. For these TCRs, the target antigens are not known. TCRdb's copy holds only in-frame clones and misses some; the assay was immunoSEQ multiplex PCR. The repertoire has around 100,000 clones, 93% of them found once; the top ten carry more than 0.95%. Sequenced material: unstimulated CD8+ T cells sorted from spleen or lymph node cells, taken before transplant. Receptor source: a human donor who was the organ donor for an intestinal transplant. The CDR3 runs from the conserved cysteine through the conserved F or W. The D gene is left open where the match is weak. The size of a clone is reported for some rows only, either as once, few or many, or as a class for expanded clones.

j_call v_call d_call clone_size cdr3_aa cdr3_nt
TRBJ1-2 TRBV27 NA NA CASSLSGSNYGYTF TGTGCCAGCAGTTTATCGGGGAGTAACTATGGCTACACCTTC
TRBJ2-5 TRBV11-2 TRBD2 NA CASSLRFAGGETQYF TGTGCCAGCAGCTTAAGGTTTGCGGGAGGAGAGACCCAGTACTTC
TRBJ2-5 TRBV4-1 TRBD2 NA CASSQLAGEETQYF TGCGCCAGCAGCCAACTAGCGGGAGAAGAGACCCAGTACTTC
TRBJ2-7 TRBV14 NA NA CASSQVPGNEQYF TGTGCCAGCAGCCAAGTTCCGGGTAACGAGCAGTACTTC
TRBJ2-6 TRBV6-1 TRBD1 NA CASSERGQGIAGANVLTF TGTGCCAGCAGTGAAAGAGGACAGGGGATCGCTGGGGCCAACGTCCTGACTTTC
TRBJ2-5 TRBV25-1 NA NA CASSQGSVVQETQYF TGTGCCAGCAGTCAGGGCTCGGTCGTCCAAGAGACCCAGTACTTC
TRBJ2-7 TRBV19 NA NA CASSEDGDYEQYF TGTGCCAGTAGTGAGGACGGAGACTACGAGCAGTACTTC
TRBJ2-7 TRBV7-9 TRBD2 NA CASSSTLRDYKDEQYF TGTGCCAGCAGCTCCACCCTCCGGGACTATAAGGACGAGCAGTACTTC
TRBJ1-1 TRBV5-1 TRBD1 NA CASSWGTGTGAPNTEAFF TGCGCCAGCAGCTGGGGGACTGGGACAGGGGCCCCGAACACTGAAGCTTTCTTT
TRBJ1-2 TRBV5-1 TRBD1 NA CASSPTGDPARYGYTF TGCGCCAGCAGTCCCACAGGGGACCCGGCCCGGTATGGCTACACCTTC
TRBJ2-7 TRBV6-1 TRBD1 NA CASSDVGTELLVSSYEQYF TGTGCCAGCAGTGATGTCGGGACAGAACTTTTAGTTAGCTCCTACGAGCAGTACTTC
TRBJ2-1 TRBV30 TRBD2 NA CAWSAVLAGEPLSYNEQFF TGTGCCTGGAGTGCCGTTTTAGCGGGAGAGCCCCTCTCCTACAATGAGCAGTTCTTC
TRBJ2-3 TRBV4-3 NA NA CASSQEVGGSTDTQYF TGCGCCAGCAGCCAAGAAGTTGGCGGGAGCACAGATACGCAGTATTTT
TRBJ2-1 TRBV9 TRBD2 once CASSVEGLGYNEQFF TGTGCCAGCAGCGTAGAGGGACTAGGTTACAATGAGCAGTTCTTC
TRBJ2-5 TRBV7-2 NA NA CASSPKAARKETQYF TGTGCCAGCAGCCCCAAGGCGGCACGAAAAGAGACCCAGTACTTC
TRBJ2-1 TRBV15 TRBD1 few CATTPDRGGYNEQFF TGTGCCACCACACCTGACAGGGGAGGATACAATGAGCAGTTCTTC
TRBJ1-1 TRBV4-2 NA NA CASSYHTGNTEAFF TGTGCCAGCAGCTACCACACAGGGAACACTGAAGCTTTCTTT
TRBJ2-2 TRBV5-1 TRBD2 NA CASSLTSGSRAGELFF TGCGCCAGCAGCTTGACTAGCGGGAGTCGAGCCGGGGAGCTGTTTTTT
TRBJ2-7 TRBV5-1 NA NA CASSLDSGYEQYF TGCGCCAGCAGCTTGGATTCAGGTTACGAGCAGTACTTC
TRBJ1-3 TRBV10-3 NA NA CAISVWTNSGNTIYF TGTGCCATCAGTGTCTGGACAAACTCTGGAAACACCATATATTTT
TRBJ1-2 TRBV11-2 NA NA CASSQWDYGYTF TGTGCCAGCAGTCAATGGGACTATGGCTACACCTTC
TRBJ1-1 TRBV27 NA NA CASSLLGQNTEAFF TGTGCCAGCAGTTTATTAGGACAGAACACTGAAGCTTTCTTT
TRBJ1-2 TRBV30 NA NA CAWSVPGGNYGYTF TGTGCCTGGAGTGTACCGGGGGGAAACTATGGCTACACCTTC
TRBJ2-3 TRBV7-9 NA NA CASSLEPTGTDTQYF TGTGCCAGCAGCCTAGAGCCGACAGGTACAGATACGCAGTATTTT
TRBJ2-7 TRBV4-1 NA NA CASSQVEATSSTYEQYF TGCGCCAGCAGCCAAGTGGAAGCTACGTCCTCTACCTACGAGCAGTACTTC
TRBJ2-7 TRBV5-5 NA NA CASSLEVPYEQYF TGTGCCAGCAGCTTGGAGGTTCCCTACGAGCAGTACTTC
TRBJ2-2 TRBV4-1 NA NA CASSPKRPFIPGELFF TGCGCCAGCAGCCCGAAGAGGCCCTTCATTCCAGGGGAGCTGTTTTTT
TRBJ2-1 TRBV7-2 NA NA CASSAYGGGSYNEQFF TGTGCCAGCAGCGCCTACGGGGGAGGATCCTACAATGAGCAGTTCTTC
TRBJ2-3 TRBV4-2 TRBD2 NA CASSPGGGDTQYF TGTGCCAGCAGCCCCGGGGGGGGAGATACGCAGTATTTT
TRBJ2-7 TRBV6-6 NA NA CASSYVRSVYEQYF TGTGCCAGCAGTTACGTTAGGAGTGTCTACGAGCAGTACTTC
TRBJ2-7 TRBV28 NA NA CASSPRGGLSARAFYEQYF TGTGCCAGCAGCCCGAGGGGCGGATTGTCGGCTAGGGCGTTCTACGAGCAGTACTTC
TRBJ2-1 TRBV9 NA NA CASSVRLYNEQFF TGTGCCAGCAGCGTACGACTTTACAATGAGCAGTTCTTC
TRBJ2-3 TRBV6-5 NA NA CASSESYTDTQYF TGTGCCAGCAGCGAAAGCTACACAGATACGCAGTATTTT
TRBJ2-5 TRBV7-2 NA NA CASSFPIDSRETQYF TGTGCCAGCAGCTTTCCCATAGACAGTAGAGAGACCCAGTACTTC
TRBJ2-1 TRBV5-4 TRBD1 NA CASSVTGGNEQFF TGTGCCAGCAGCGTCACAGGGGGGAATGAGCAGTTCTTC
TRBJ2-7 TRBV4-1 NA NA CASSRMQGDEQYF TGCGCCAGCAGCCGAATGCAAGGGGACGAGCAGTACTTC
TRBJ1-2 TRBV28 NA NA CAAAEGSYGYTF TGTGCCGCCGCTGAGGGGAGCTATGGCTACACCTTC
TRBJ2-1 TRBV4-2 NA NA CASSPNGGRDNEQFF TGTGCCAGCAGTCCCAACGGGGGACGAGACAATGAGCAGTTCTTC
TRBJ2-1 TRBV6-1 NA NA CASRGGRVEFF TGTGCCAGCAGAGGGGGGAGGGTGGAGTTCTTC
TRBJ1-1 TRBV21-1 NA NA CASSTGPTPGRTEDEAFF TGTGCCAGCAGCACCGGACCCACACCGGGACGGACGGAAGATGAAGCTTTCTTT
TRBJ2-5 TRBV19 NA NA CASSPRGAGKETQYF TGTGCCAGTAGTCCCAGGGGGGCAGGGAAAGAGACCCAGTACTTC
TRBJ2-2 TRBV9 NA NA CASSPSPGTGELFF TGTGCCAGCAGCCCCTCCCCGGGAACCGGGGAGCTGTTTTTT
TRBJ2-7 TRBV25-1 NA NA CASSERGSDEQYF TGTGCTAGCAGTGAGAGGGGGAGCGACGAGCAGTACTTC
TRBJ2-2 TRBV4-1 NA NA CASSATLGSNGELFF TGCGCCAGCAGCGCGACTCTAGGATCTAACGGGGAGCTGTTTTTT
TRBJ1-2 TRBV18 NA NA CASSPRTLDRSGYGYTF TGTGCCAGCTCACCTAGAACTCTCGACAGGTCCGGTTATGGCTACACCTTC
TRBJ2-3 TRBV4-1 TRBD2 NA CASSQVTAGGPDTQYF TGCGCCAGCAGCCAAGTTACAGCGGGAGGCCCAGATACGCAGTATTTT
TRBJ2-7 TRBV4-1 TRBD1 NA CASSQVPPGQGDEQYF TGCGCCAGCAGCCAAGTCCCTCCGGGACAGGGCGACGAGCAGTACTTC
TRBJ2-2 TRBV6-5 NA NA CASSDSAAGELFF TGTGCCAGCAGTGATTCGGCGGCCGGGGAGCTGTTTTTT
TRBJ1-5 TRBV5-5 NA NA CASSLRGRSNQPQHF TGTGCCAGCAGCTTGAGGGGAAGGAGCAATCAGCCCCAGCATTTT
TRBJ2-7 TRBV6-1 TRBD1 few CASIQGTYEQYF TGTGCCAGCATACAGGGGACCTACGAGCAGTACTTC
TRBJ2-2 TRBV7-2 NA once CASSLAGGGTGELFF TGTGCCAGCAGCTTAGCGGGAGGGGGCACCGGGGAGCTGTTTTTT
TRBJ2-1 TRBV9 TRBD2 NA CASTPWGTSGRHDEQFF TGTGCCAGCACCCCATGGGGGACTAGCGGGAGGCACGATGAGCAGTTCTTC
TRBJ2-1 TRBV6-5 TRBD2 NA CASSYYRGSSYNEQFF TGTGCCAGCAGTTACTATCGCGGGAGCTCCTACAATGAGCAGTTCTTC
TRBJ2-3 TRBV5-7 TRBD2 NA CASSLTSGLSDTQYF TGTGCCAGCAGCCTTACTAGCGGGCTAAGCGATACGCAGTATTTT
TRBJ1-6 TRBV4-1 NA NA CASSQDALTSGEPLHF TGCGCCAGCAGCCAAGATGCCCTAACGTCAGGGGAACCCCTCCACTTT
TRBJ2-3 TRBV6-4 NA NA CASSDSGGGDTQYF TGTGCCAGCAGTGACTCAGGGGGAGGAGATACGCAGTATTTT
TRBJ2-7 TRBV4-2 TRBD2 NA CASSQNTEGLAGADEQYF TGTGCCAGCAGCCAAAATACTGAAGGGCTAGCGGGAGCCGACGAGCAGTACTTC